This T cell receptor beta chain came from a study of shared clonotypes between healthy human individuals. V shed 0 bases and J 5 bases; nucleotides not matched to a gene: 5. The CDR3 covers 16 residues. Germline-derived CDR1 and CDR2 are SGHRS and YFSETQ. The repertoire was sequenced with immunoSEQ multiplex PCR; TCRdb's copy has only in-frame clones and lacks some. The repertoire includes roughly 1,600,000 clones, 98% to 99% of them detected once, and 0.36% sits in the top ten. V gene TRBV5-1 combines with J gene TRBJ2-1; 10 nucleotides align to TRBD2. Sample: naive CD4+ T cells sorted from blood. The subset: CD45RA+ positively selected. The origin of this receptor is a man aged 25 to 45 in good health. The CDR3 spells CASSLDGLAANNEQFF. CDR3 nucleotide sequence: TGCGCCAGCAGCTTGGACGGACTAGCGGCAAACAATGAGCAGTTCTTC.